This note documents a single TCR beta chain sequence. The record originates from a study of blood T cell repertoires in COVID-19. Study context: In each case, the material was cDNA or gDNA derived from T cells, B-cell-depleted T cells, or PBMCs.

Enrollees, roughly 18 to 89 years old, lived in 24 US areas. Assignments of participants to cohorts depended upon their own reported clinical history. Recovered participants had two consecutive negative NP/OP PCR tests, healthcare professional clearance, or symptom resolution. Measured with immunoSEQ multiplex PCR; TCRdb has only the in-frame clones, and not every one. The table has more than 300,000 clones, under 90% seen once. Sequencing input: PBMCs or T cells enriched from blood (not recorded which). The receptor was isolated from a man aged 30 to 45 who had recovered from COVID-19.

The CDR3 loop is CASSLGAPLANTQYF. The CDR3, as DNA: TGTGCCAGCAGCTTGGGGGCCCCTCTCGCCAATACGCAGTATTTT. The chain employs TRBV5-5 and TRBJ2-3; D uncertain. CDR3 length equals 15 residues. The ends were cut back, 0 bases at V and 7 bases at J, with 15 bases in the middle. Germline values: CDR1 SGHKS, CDR2 YYEKEE (reference sequence).